These 22 T cell receptor beta chains originate from one sample sequenced in a study of PD-L1 blockade in urothelial cancer. Stated time point: pretreatment peripheral blood. Using immunoSEQ multiplex PCR, the repertoire was profiled, and TCRdb retains in-frame clones only, with some absent. This table holds over 65,000 clones, roughly 88% found once. Sequencing used PBMCs, obtained around atezolizumab (anti-PD-L1) treatment. These receptors were obtained from a man in his 70s with urothelial cancer.

The chain uses TRBV5-4 and TRBJ1-5, with TRBD1 matching over 12 bases. V shed 0 bases, J shed 9 bases, and the junction held 10 bases outside the gene matches. CDR1 is SGHNT, CDR2 YYREEE, per germline (reference sequence). The CDR3 contains 17 residues. The CDR3 loop reads CASSLGGTGGEIGPQHF. For the CDR3, the DNA is TGTGCCAGCAGCTTGGGAGGGACAGGGGGCGAGATTGGGCCCCAGCATTTT. Supplemented by reference TRBV5-4 and TRBJ1-5, the full variable domain reads ETGVTQSPTHLIKTRGQQVTLRCSSQSGHNTVSWYQQALGQGPQFIFQYYREEENGRGNFPPRFSGLQFPNYSSELNVNALELDDSALYLCASSLGGTGGEIGPQHFGDGTRLSIL.

This clone was counted only a few times. The genes are TRBV19 and TRBJ1-4; the D gene is possibly TRBD1 (5 bases). V was shortened by 9 bases and J by 11 bases, with 22 bases between the two germline ends. In germline, CDR1 is LNHDA, CDR2 SQIVND (reference sequence). The CDR3 is 14 amino acids. The CDR3 sequence: CASRARQIPRKLFF. In DNA, the CDR3 is TGTGCCAGCAGGGCCAGGCAGATTCCCAGGAAACTGTTTTTT.

The V gene is TRBV5-4, the J gene TRBJ2-7, with TRBD1 identical over 7 bases. V was clipped by 4 bases and J by 2 bases; unmatched bases: 3. This CDR3 is 13 amino acids long. Germline CDR1 SGHNT, CDR2 YYREEE (reference sequence). CDR3 region: CASSPRGPYEQYF. For the CDR3, the DNA is TGTGCCAGCAGCCCAAGGGGGCCCTACGAGCAGTACTTC.

This rearrangement joins TRBV10-3 to TRBJ2-5; 13 bases map to TRBD2. The CDR3 covers 20 residues. The germline gives CDR1 ENHRY, CDR2 SYGVKD. Trimming took 5 bases from V and 5 from J; bases not matched to a gene: 20. This CDR3 reads CAISTVGLAGVGGLPETQYF. CDR3 coding DNA: TGTGCCATCAGTACGGTTGGACTAGCGGGAGTTGGGGGCCTCCCTGAGACCCAGTACTTC.

V usage is TRBV7-9 and J usage is TRBJ1-1; D might be TRBD1 (5 bases). CDR3 length equals 15 residues. Between the trimmed V and J ends, which lost 0 bases and 0 bases, there was a span of 8 bases. Germline V gene data show CDR1 as SEHNR and CDR2 as FQNEAQ (reference sequence). The CDR3 DNA is TGTGCCAGCAGCTTAGCGACAGCAATGAACACTGAAGCTTTCTTT. It codes for CASSLATAMNTEAFF.

This clone was recorded once. The genes are TRBV5-1 and TRBJ2-2; D unresolved. The CDR3 is 13 residues long. Germline V gene sequence: CDR1 SGHRS, CDR2 YFSETQ. V was shortened by 3 bases and J by 4 bases, with 7 bases between the two germline ends. CDR3 DNA: TGCGCCAGCAGCTCACAGTTCACCGGGGAGCTGTTTTTT. Amino acid sequence: CASSSQFTGELFF.

This clone occurred once. The genes are TRBV28 and TRBJ1-2; 9 bases fit TRBD1. Germline CDR1 MDHEN, CDR2 SYDVKM. The CDR3 totals 14 residues. Trimming cost V 6 bases and J 5 bases; bases outside gene matches: 7. The CDR3 region has the DNA TGTGCCAGCAGACTTACAGGGGGCCGGTATGGCTACACCTTC. Translation: CASRLTGGRYGYTF.

The chain combines TRBV6-5 with TRBJ1-2; D unresolved. CDR1 MNHEY and CDR2 SVGAGI come from the germline V gene. V was clipped by 8 bases and J by 2 bases, with 15 bases between them. The CDR3 extends over 14 amino acids. CDR3 DNA sequence: TGTGCCAGCCGGGAGCGGATACCCAACTATGGCTACACCTTC. Amino acid sequence: CASRERIPNYGYTF.

About this clone itself: The junction departs from germline at one end; a sequencing error may be responsible. V gene TRBV2 combines with J gene TRBJ2-7; no firm D call. The CDR3 runs to 12 residues. Germline V gene data show CDR1 as SNHLY and CDR2 as FYNNEI. CDR3 loop: CASSEPAPSLFF. The CDR3, as DNA: TGTGCCAGCAGTGAACCCGCTCCAAGCCTTTTTTTC.

The chain carries TRBV6-1 and TRBJ2-2; 7 bases are a match to TRBD2. The V segment lost 2 bases and the J segment 1 base; nucleotides outside the gene matches: 4. The V gene's germline CDR1 is MNHNS and CDR2 SASEGT. The CDR3 is 16 amino acids. This chain's CDR3 is CASSEPVAGNTGELFF. The CDR3 DNA is TGTGCCAGCAGTGAACCGGTAGCGGGGAACACCGGGGAGCTGTTTTTT.

This clone was counted once. This rearrangement joins TRBV28 to TRBJ2-1, with D maybe TRBD1 (6 bases). Germline V CDR1 and CDR2: MDHEN, SYDVKM. This CDR3 has 15 amino acids. Trimming stripped 9 bases from V and 0 bases from J, with 15 bases between. The CDR3 spells CASKPRGGSYNEQFF. In DNA form, the CDR3 reads TGTGCCAGTAAGCCTCGAGGGGGCTCCTACAATGAGCAGTTCTTC. Using reference TRBV28 and TRBJ2-1 for the parts outside the CDR3, the full variable domain is DVKVTQSSRYLVKRTGEKVFLECVQDMDHENMFWYRQDPGLGLRLIYFSYDVKMKEKGDIPEGYSVSREKKERFSLILESASTNQTSMYLCASKPRGGSYNEQFFGPGTRLTVL.

The V gene is TRBV14, the J gene TRBJ1-3; D uncertain. Trimming took 0 bases from V and 0 from J, leaving 6 bases between them. The CDR3 has 15 residues. The V gene's germline CDR1 is SGHDN and CDR2 FVKESK. This CDR3 is CASSQDRNSGNTIYF. DNA of the CDR3: TGTGCCAGCAGCCAAGACAGAAACTCTGGAAACACCATATATTTT.

The V call is TRBV5-6, the J call TRBJ2-7; 7 positions agree with TRBD1. The V segment lost 5 bases and the J segment 3 bases; nucleotides outside the gene matches: 14. The CDR3 runs 16 residues. The V gene's germline CDR1 is SGHDT and CDR2 YYEEEE. In nucleotides, the CDR3 is TGTGCCAGCAGGGTTGGGGTAGACAGGGTGGTCTACGAGCAGTACTTC. It is translated as CASRVGVDRVVYEQYF.

This sequence joins TRBV4-2 and TRBJ2-2; tentative D call: TRBD1 (6 bases). This CDR3 is 15 amino acids long. Germline CDR1 is LGHNA and CDR2 is YNFKEQ. V was cut by 4 bases and J by 7 bases, with 16 bases left in between. This chain's CDR3 is CASSRSGDELGELFF. The CDR3 DNA sequence: TGTGCCAGCAGCCGTTCAGGGGATGAACTCGGGGAGCTGTTTTTT.

This clone was seen a single time. The rearrangement joins TRBV19 to TRBJ2-3, with D possibly being TRBD2 (6 bases). V was cut by 4 bases and J by 2 bases, with 16 bases left in between. Germline CDR1 is LNHDA and CDR2 is SQIVND (reference sequence). This CDR3 spans 16 amino acids. This CDR3 is CASSKGLAKYTDTQYF. CDR3 sequence (DNA): TGTGCCAGTAGTAAGGGGCTAGCGAAATACACAGATACGCAGTATTTT. The complete variable domain, with remaining parts taken from reference TRBV19 and TRBJ2-3, reads DGGITQSPKYLFRKEGQNVTLSCEQNLNHDAMYWYRQDPGQGLRLIYYSQIVNDFQKGDIAEGYSVSREKKESFPLTVTSAQKNPTAFYLCASSKGLAKYTDTQYFGPGTRLTVL.

The V gene is TRBV11-2, the J gene TRBJ1-4; the D gene is possibly TRBD1 (5 bases). Trimming took 0 bases from V and 0 from J, leaving 5 bases between them. From germline, CDR1 is SGHAT and CDR2 FQNNGV. This CDR3 spans 15 amino acids. The CDR3 nucleotides are TGTGCCAGCAGCTTAGACAGGGCAACTAATGAAAAACTGTTTTTT. It specifies CASSLDRATNEKLFF. Drawing the rest from reference TRBV11-2 and TRBJ1-4, the complete variable domain is EAGVAQSPRYKIIEKRQSVAFWCNPISGHATLYWYQQILGQGPKLLIQFQNNGVVDDSQLPKDRFSAERLKGVDSTLKIQPAKLEDSAVYLCASSLDRATNEKLFFGSGTQLSVL.

This rearrangement joins TRBV28 to TRBJ2-7, with a tentative D call TRBD2 (7 bases). The V end was cut by 4 bases, the J end by 7 bases, with 20 bases between. CDR3 length: 15 amino acids. Germline CDR1 is MDHEN and CDR2 is SYDVKM. The CDR3 protein is CASSSGGGASKEQYF. The CDR3 DNA sequence: TGTGCCAGCAGTTCGGGTGGGGGGGCTAGTAAGGAGCAGTACTTC.

The CDR3 region has the DNA TGCGCCAGCAGCACCCAGGGTTTGGCCGGGGAGCTGTTTTTT. Protein: CASSTQGLAGELFF. This chain uses TRBV5-1 with TRBJ2-2; a weak D match, TRBD1 (5 bases). V was cut by 4 bases and J by 6 bases, with 13 bases left in between. There are 14 residues in the CDR3. In germline, CDR1 is SGHRS, CDR2 YFSETQ.

The chain recombines TRBV7-9 with TRBJ2-7, with D possibly matching TRBD1 (5 bases). Germline V CDR1 and CDR2: SEHNR, FQNEAQ (reference sequence). V was cut by 0 bases and J by 2 bases, with 20 bases left in between. The CDR3 has 18 amino acids. CDR3 nucleotide sequence: TGTGCCAGCAGCTTAGCAGGGGATTTCCCTGTAAGCCCCTACGAGCAGTACTTC. Its translation: CASSLAGDFPVSPYEQYF.

The chain combines TRBV6-4 with TRBJ2-7, with 9 bases lining up with TRBD1. V lost 0 bases to trimming and J lost 0 bases; unmatched junction nucleotides: 3. The CDR3 is 16 amino acids. Germline V lookup: CDR1 MRHNA, CDR2 SNTAGT. CDR3 in DNA: TGTGCCAGCAGTGACTCTCTGGGACAGGGCTCCTACGAGCAGTACTTC. Protein sequence: CASSDSLGQGSYEQYF.

The chain is built from TRBV7-9 and TRBJ2-7; TRBD1 agrees at 7 bases. The germline V gene has CDR1 SEHNR and CDR2 FQNEAQ (reference sequence). The V and J ends lost 1 base and 3 bases, in that order; junction bases with no gene match: 3. The length of the CDR3 is 14 residues. The CDR3 reads CASSLGRDSYEQYF. CDR3 nucleotides: TGTGCCAGCAGCTTAGGAAGGGACAGCTACGAGCAGTACTTC.

The genes are TRBV6-1 and TRBJ2-7; TRBD1 aligns across 8 bases. Germline-derived CDR1 and CDR2 are MNHNS and SASEGT. J gave up 0 bases and V 10 bases, and 11 bases lay outside the gene matches. This CDR3 has 15 residues. The CDR3 spells CATRRDRGASYEQYF. DNA of the CDR3: TGTGCCACCCGAAGAGACAGGGGAGCCTCCTACGAGCAGTACTTC.